This T cell receptor (beta chain) is drawn from a study of T cell repertoires in cytomegalovirus infection. About this clonotype itself: Its antigen is not identified.

TCRdb reprocessed the reads with MiXCR, giving one entry per CDR3 protein. The data hold roughly 600,000 distinct CDR3 sequences, with roughly 24% observed a single time. The study, taken as a whole, reports: Carriage of CMV together with the relevant HLA was identifiable through cumulative public TCR beta family frequency. Clonotype analysis showed dominance of the ex vivo response by HLA-C-restricted CMV-specific TCR beta clonotypes.

Germline CDR1 DFQATT, CDR2 SNEGSKA (reference sequence). V was clipped by 1 base and J by 0 bases; unmatched bases: 14. This CDR3 comprises 19 residues. This chain links TRBV20-1 with TRBJ1-4, with TRBD1 identical over 7 bases. Sequences were obtained from CD8+ T cells from PBMCs. This TCR came from a human donor in good health (CMV status not recorded). Some clones in this sample may be carry-over from other donors' samples. The chain's CDR3 is CSARGIFQQGLPTNEKLFF. As DNA, the CDR3 is TGCAGTGCTAGAGGGATCTTTCAACAGGGGCTTCCAACTAATGAAAAACTGTTTTTT.